The source of this T cell receptor (beta chain) is a study of T cell responses to AZD1222 COVID-19 vaccine. Notes on the study in general: Unmutated variant regions reportedly attract nearly half of all spike-specific TCRs.

As to this clone: The antigen is undetermined.

The V gene lost 11 bases and the J gene lost 1 base, with 15 bases spanning the gap. Germline lookup yields CDR1 LNHDA and CDR2 SQIVND (reference sequence). The CDR3 contains 14 residues. Assay: immunoSEQ multiplex PCR; the TCRdb copy retains only in-frame clones and omits some. The data show about 120,000 clones, around 94% seen once. The chain couples TRBV19 to TRBJ1-3; D is uncertain. This clonotype was sampled from an adult who received the AZD1222 COVID-19 vaccine. Source: peripheral blood, taken 28 days after the second AZD1222 dose. CDR3: CASSDGKSGNTIYF. The CDR3 DNA sequence: TGTGCCTCCTCGGACGGGAAGTCTGGAAACACCATATATTTT.